This T cell receptor (beta chain) stems from a study of cytomegalovirus exposure and HLA in healthy donors. Looking at the study overall: The roughly 110 validation repertoires were reported in a later analysis to have been generated on the same platform as the roughly 670 first-cohort repertoires. Notes on the study in general: Listed as cytomegalovirus-associated were over 150 TCR beta chains.

A roughly 120-subject validation cohort, separate from the approximately 720-subject first cohort, supplied the donors. Profiled with immunoSEQ multiplex PCR; TCRdb holds only in-frame clones, not every one. This table has over 200,000 clones, 88% appearing once. With respect to this clone: What it recognizes is unknown.

This CDR3 comprises 14 residues. J lost 8 bases, V lost 4 bases, and 7 bases had no gene match. The germline V gene encodes CDR1 SGDLS and CDR2 YYNGEE. The TCR comes from a woman aged 18-29 years in good health and CMV-seronegative. The chain uses TRBV9 and TRBJ2-2; 8 bases align to TRBD2. Sequenced input: PBMCs. This CDR3 is CASSPRTSYGELFF. CDR3 bases: TGTGCCAGCAGCCCACGGACTAGCTATGGGGAGCTGTTTTTT.